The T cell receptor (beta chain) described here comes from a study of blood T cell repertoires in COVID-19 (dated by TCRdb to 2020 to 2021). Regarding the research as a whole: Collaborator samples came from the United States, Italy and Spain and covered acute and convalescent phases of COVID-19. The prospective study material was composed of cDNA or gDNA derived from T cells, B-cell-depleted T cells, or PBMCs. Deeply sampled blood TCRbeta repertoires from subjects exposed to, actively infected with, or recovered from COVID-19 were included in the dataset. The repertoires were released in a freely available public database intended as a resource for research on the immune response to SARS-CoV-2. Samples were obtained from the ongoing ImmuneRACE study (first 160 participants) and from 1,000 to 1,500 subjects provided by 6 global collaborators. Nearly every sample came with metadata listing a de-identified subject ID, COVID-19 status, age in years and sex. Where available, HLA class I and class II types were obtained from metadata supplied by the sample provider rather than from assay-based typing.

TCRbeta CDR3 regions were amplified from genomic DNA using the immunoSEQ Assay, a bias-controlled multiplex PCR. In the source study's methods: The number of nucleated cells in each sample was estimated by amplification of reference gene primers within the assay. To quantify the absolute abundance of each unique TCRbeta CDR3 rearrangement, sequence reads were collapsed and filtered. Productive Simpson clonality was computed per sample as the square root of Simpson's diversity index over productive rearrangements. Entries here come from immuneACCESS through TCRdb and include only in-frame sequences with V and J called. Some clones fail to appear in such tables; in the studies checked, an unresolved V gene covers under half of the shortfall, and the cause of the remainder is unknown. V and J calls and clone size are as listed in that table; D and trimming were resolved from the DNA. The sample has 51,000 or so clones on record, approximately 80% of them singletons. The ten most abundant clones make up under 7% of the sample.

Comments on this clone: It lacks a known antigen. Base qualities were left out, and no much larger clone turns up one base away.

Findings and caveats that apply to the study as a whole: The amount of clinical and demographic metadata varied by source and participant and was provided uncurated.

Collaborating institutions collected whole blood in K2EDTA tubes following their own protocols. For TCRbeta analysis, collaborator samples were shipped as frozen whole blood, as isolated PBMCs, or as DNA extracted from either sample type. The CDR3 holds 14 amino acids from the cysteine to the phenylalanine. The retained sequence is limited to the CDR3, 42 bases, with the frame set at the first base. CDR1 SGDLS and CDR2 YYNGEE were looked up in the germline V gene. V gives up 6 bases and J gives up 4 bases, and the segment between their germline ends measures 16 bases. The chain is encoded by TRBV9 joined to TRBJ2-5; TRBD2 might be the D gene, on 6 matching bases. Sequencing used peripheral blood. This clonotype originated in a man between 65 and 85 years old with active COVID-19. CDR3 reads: CASTQGGLGETQYF. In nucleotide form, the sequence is TGTGCCAGCACCCAAGGAGGGCTCGGAGAGACCCAGTACTTC. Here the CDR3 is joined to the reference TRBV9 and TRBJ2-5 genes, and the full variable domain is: DSGVTQTPKHLITATGQRVTLRCSPRSGDLSVYWYQQSLDQGLQFLIQYYNGEERAKGNILERFSAQQFPDLHSELNLSSLELGDSALYFCASTQGGLGETQYFGPGTRLLVL.